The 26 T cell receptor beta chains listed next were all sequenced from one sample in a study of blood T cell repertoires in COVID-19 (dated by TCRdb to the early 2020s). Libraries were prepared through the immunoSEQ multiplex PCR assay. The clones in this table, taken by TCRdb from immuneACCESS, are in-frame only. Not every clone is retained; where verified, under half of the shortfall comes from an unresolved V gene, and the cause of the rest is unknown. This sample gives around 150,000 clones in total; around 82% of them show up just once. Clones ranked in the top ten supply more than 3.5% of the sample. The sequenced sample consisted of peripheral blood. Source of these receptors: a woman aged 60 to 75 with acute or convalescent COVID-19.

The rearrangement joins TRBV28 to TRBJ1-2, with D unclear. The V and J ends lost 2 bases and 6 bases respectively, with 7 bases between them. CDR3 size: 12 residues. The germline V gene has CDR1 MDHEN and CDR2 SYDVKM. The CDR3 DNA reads TGTGCCAGCAGTTTAACCAGGAATGGCTACACCTTC. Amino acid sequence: CASSLTRNGYTF.

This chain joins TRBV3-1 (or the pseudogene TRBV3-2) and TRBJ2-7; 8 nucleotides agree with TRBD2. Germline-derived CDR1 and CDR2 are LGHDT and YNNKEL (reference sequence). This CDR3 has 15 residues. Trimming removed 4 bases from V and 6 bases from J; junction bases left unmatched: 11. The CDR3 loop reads CASSPGVAGWIEQYF. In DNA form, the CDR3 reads TGTGCCAGCAGCCCCGGGGTAGCGGGATGGATCGAGCAGTACTTC.

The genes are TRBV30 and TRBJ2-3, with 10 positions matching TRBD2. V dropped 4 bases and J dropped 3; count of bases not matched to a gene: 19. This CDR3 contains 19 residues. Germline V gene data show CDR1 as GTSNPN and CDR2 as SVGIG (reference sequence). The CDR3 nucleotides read TGTGCCTGGATACGCTTGGAGGCTAGCGGGAGAACGGGGACAGATACGCAGTATTTT. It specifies CAWIRLEASGRTGTDTQYF.

The CDR3 DNA reads TGCGCCAGCAGCCACATCTTAGCGGGAGGATTTGATACGCAGTATTTT. This codes for CASSHILAGGFDTQYF. The chain couples TRBV4-3 to TRBJ2-3; 10 positions agree with TRBD2. The germline V gene encodes CDR1 LGHNA and CDR2 YSLEER. The CDR3 extends over 16 amino acids. V dropped 3 bases and J dropped 6; count of bases not matched to a gene: 9.

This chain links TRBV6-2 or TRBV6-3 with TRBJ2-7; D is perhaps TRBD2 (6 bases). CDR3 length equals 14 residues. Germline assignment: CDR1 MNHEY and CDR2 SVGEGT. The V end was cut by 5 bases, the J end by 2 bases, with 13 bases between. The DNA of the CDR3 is TGTGCCAGCAGTAAGTGGGAGGTCGCCTACGAGCAGTACTTC. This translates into CASSKWEVAYEQYF.

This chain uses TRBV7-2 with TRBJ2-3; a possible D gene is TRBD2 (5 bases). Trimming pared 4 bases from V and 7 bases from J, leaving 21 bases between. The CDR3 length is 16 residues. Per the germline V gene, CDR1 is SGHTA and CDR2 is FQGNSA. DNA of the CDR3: TGTGCCAGCAGCTCTCTCAGCGGACGGAGAATAAATACGCAGTATTTT. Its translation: CASSSLSGRRINTQYF.

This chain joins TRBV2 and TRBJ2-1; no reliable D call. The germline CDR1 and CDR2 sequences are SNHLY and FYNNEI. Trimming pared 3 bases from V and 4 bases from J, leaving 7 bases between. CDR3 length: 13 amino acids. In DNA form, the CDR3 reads TGTGCCAGCAGTGAGGCCTCTTACAATGAGCAGTTCTTC. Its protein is CASSEASYNEQFF.

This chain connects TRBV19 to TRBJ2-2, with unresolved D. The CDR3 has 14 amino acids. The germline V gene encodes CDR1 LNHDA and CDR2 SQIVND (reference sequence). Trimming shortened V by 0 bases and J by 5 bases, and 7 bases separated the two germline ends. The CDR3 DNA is TGTGCCAGTAGTATAGATGTCGGTACCGGGGAGCTGTTTTTT. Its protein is CASSIDVGTGELFF.

The CDR3 DNA follows: TGTGCCAGCAGCGCAGAGGACAGGGGCCACGAGCAGTACTTC. This encodes CASSAEDRGHEQYF. The rearrangement uses TRBV9 and TRBJ2-7; 9 bases are shared with TRBD1. This CDR3 is built from 14 residues. V lost 3 bases, J lost 5 bases, and 6 bases stayed unmatched. CDR1 and CDR2 (germline): SGDLS, YYNGEE. Filled out from reference TRBV9 and TRBJ2-7, the complete variable domain reads DSGVTQTPKHLITATGQRVTLRCSPRSGDLSVYWYQQSLDQGLQFLIQYYNGEERAKGNILERFSAQQFPDLHSELNLSSLELGDSALYFCASSAEDRGHEQYFGPGTRLTVT.

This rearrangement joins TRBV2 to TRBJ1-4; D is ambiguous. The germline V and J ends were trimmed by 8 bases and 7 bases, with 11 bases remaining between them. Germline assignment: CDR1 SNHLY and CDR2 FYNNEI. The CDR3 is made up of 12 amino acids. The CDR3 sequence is CASSRETEKLFF. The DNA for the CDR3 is TGTGCCAGCTCCCGGGAAACTGAAAAACTGTTTTTT.

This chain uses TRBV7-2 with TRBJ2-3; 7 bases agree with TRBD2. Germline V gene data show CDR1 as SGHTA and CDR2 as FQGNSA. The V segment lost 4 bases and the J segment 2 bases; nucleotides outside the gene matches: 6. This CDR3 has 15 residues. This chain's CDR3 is CASSSMSGITDTQYF. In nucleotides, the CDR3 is TGTGCCAGCAGCTCTATGAGCGGGATCACAGATACGCAGTATTTT.

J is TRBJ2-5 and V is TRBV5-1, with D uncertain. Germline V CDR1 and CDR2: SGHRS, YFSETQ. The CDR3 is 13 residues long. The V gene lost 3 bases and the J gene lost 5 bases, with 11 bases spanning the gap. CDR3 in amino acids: CASSSMSGETQYF. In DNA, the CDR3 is TGCGCCAGCAGCTCAATGAGTGGTGAGACCCAGTACTTC.

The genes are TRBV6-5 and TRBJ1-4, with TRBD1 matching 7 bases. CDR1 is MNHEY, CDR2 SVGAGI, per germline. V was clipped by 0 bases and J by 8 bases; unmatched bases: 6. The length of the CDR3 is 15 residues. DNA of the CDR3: TGTGCCAGCAGTTACTCGGCGGGACAGCACGAAAAACTGTTTTTT. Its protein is CASSYSAGQHEKLFF.

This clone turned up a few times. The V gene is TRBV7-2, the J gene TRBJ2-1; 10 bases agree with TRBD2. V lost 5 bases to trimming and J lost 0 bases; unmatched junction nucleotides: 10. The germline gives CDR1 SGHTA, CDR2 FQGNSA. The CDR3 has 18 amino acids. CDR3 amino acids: CASSLRLAGSFSYNEQFF. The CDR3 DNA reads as TGTGCCAGCAGCCTCCGACTAGCGGGCTCTTTCTCCTACAATGAGCAGTTCTTC. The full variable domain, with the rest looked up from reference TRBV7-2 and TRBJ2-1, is GAGVSQSPSNKVTEKGKDVELRCDPISGHTALYWYRQSLGQGLEFLIYFQGNSAPDKSGLPSDRFSAERTGGSVSTLTIQRTQQEDSAVYLCASSLRLAGSFSYNEQFFGPGTRLTVL.

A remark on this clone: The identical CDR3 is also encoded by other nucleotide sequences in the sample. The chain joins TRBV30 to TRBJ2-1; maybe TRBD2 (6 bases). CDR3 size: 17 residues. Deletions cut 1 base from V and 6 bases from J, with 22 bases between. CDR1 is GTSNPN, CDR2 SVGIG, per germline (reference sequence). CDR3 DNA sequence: TGTGCCTGGAGTGGTGAGGGCGGGAAAGGCCGGGTCAATGAGCAGTTCTTC. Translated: CAWSGEGGKGRVNEQFF.

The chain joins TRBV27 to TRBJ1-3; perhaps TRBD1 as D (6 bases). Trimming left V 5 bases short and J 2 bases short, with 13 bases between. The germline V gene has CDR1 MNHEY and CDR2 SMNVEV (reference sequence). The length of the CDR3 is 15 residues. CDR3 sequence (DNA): TGTGCCAGCAGTCCCACAGGGATGGCTGGAAACACCATATATTTT. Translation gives CASSPTGMAGNTIYF.

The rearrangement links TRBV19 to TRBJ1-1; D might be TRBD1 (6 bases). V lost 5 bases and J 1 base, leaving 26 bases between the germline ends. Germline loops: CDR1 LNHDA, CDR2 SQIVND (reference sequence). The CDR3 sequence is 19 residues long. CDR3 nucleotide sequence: TGTGCCAGTAGTTCAAGCCAGGGGACGAACCGGCGTTGGAACACTGAAGCTTTCTTT. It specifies CASSSSQGTNRRWNTEAFF.

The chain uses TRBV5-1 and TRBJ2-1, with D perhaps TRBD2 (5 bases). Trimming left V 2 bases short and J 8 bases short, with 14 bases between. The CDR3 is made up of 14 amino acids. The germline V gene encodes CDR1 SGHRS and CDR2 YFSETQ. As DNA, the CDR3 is TGCGCCAGCAGCTTTGGCCTAGCAACGGATGAGCAGTTCTTC. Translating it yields CASSFGLATDEQFF.

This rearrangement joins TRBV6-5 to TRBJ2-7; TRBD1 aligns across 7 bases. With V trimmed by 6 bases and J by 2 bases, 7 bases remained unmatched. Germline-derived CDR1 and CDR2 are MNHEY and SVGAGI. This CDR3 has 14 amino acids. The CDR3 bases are TGTGCCAGCAGGCGCTACAGGGGCCCCTACGAGCAGTACTTC. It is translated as CASRRYRGPYEQYF.

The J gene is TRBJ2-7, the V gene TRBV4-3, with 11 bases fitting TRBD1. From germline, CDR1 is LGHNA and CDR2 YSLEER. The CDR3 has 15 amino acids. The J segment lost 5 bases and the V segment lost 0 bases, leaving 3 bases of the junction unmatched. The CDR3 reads CASSQERTGGDEQYF. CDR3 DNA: TGCGCCAGCAGCCAAGAGAGGACAGGGGGCGACGAGCAGTACTTC.

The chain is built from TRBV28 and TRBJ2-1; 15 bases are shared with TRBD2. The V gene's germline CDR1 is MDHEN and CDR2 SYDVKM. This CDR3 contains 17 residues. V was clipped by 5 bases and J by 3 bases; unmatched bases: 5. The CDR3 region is CASSPGLAGGFYNEQFF. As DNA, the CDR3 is TGTGCCAGCAGTCCAGGACTAGCGGGAGGGTTCTACAATGAGCAGTTCTTC.

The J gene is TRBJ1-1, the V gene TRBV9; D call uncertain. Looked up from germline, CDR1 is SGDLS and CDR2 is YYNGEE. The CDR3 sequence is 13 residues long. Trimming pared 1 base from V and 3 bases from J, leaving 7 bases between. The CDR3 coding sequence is TGTGCCAGCAGCGTATGGGGAGACACTGAAGCTTTCTTT. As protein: CASSVWGDTEAFF.

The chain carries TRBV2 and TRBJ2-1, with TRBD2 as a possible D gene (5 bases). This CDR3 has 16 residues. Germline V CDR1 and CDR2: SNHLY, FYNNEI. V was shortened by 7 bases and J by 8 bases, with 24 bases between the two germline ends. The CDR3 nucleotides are TGTGCCAGCAATTGGGGAGCGGAGGCCTCCCCCGATGAGCAGTTCTTC. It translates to CASNWGAEASPDEQFF.

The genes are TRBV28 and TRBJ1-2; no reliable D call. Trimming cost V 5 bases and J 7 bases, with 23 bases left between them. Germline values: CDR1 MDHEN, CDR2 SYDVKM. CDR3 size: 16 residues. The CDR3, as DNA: TGTGCCAGCAGTCCCCGACCGCGTGAGGGCCTGCTTGGCTACACCTTC. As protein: CASSPRPREGLLGYTF.

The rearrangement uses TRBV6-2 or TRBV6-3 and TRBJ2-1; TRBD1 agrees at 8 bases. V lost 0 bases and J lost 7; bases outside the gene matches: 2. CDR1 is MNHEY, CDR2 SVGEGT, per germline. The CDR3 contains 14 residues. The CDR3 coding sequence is TGTGCCAGCAGTTACTCTCAGGGGGCGAATGAGCAGTTCTTC. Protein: CASSYSQGANEQFF.

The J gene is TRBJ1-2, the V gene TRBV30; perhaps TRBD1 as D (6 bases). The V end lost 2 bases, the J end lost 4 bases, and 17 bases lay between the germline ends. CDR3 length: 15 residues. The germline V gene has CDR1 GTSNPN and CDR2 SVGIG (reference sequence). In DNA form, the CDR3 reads TGTGCCTGGAGTACGAACAGGGCTGATGGCTATGGCTACACCTTC. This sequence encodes CAWSTNRADGYGYTF.